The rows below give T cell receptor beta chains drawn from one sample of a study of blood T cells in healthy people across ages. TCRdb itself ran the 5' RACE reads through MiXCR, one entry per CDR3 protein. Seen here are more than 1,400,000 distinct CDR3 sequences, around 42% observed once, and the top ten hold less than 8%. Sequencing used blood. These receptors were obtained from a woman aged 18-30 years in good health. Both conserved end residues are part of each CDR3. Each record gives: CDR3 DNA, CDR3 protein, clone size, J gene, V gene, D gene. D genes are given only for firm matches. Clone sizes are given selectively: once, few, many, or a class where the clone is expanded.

cdr3_nt: TGCGCCAGCAGCTCTATCTCGGGACAGGGTGTTGCCGGGGCCAACGTCCTGACTTTC
cdr3_aa: CASSSISGQGVAGANVLTF
clone_size: -
j_call: TRBJ2-6
v_call: TRBV5-1
d_call: TRBD1

cdr3_nt: TGTGCCAGCAGCTTGTTGGTGTCCCCCTACGAGCAGTACTTC
cdr3_aa: CASSLLVSPYEQYF
clone_size: few
j_call: TRBJ2-7
v_call: TRBV5-5
d_call: -

cdr3_nt: TGTGCCAGCAGCCCTCGGGGACTAGCGGCCTACGAGCAGTACTTC
cdr3_aa: CASSPRGLAAYEQYF
clone_size: many
j_call: TRBJ2-7
v_call: TRBV7-2
d_call: TRBD2

cdr3_nt: TGCGCCAGCAGCCAAGGATACGGAGGGAGCTCCTACGAGCAGTACTTC
cdr3_aa: CASSQGYGGSSYEQYF
clone_size: few
j_call: TRBJ2-7
v_call: TRBV4-1
d_call: -

cdr3_nt: TGTGCCAGCAGGGTACCGGGACTAGCGGGAGTTCTTGAGCAGTTCTTC
cdr3_aa: CASRVPGLAGVLEQFF
clone_size: -
j_call: TRBJ2-1
v_call: TRBV7-2
d_call: TRBD2

cdr3_nt: TGTGCCAGCAGTCCAGGGATAACTCCTTCACCCCTCCACTTT
cdr3_aa: CASSPGITPSPLHF
clone_size: few
j_call: TRBJ1-6
v_call: TRBV28
d_call: -

cdr3_nt: TGCGCCAGCAGCATAGCAGGGGTTCCCGGGCCTGAAGCTTTCTTT
cdr3_aa: CASSIAGVPGPEAFF
clone_size: -
j_call: TRBJ1-1
v_call: TRBV5-1
d_call: -

cdr3_nt: TGTGCCAGCACCCTTGGGTGGAACACTGAAGCTTTCTTT
cdr3_aa: CASTLGWNTEAFF
clone_size: -
j_call: TRBJ1-1
v_call: TRBV6-5
d_call: -

cdr3_nt: TGTGCCAGCAGCCCCTTCATGAACACTGAAGCTTTCTTT
cdr3_aa: CASSPFMNTEAFF
clone_size: many
j_call: TRBJ1-1
v_call: TRBV5-1
d_call: -

cdr3_nt: TGTGCCAGCAGTGGGCAGGGTGTTTCACCCCTCCACTTT
cdr3_aa: CASSGQGVSPLHF
clone_size: -
j_call: TRBJ1-6
v_call: TRBV27
d_call: -

cdr3_nt: TGTGCCAGCAGTGAATACCTCGGCCAAGAAGCTTTCTTT
cdr3_aa: CASSEYLGQEAFF
clone_size: few
j_call: TRBJ1-1
v_call: TRBV25-1
d_call: -

cdr3_nt: TGTGCCAGCAGTCTCGGGCCCGCATCTTCACCGTACGAGCAGTACTTC
cdr3_aa: CASSLGPASSPYEQYF
clone_size: few
j_call: TRBJ2-7
v_call: TRBV28
d_call: -

cdr3_nt: TGTGCCAGCAGTCCCAGGGGCGGAAAACTGTTTTTT
cdr3_aa: CASSPRGGKLFF
clone_size: -
j_call: TRBJ1-4
v_call: TRBV12-3/TRBV12-4
d_call: -

cdr3_nt: TGTGCCAGCAGCGTGAGGACAGGGAGCTCCTACAATGAGCAGTTCTTC
cdr3_aa: CASSVRTGSSYNEQFF
clone_size: -
j_call: TRBJ2-1
v_call: TRBV9
d_call: TRBD1

cdr3_nt: TGTGCCAGCAGTCGTTCACTAGCGGGCCAACGCACAGATACGCAGTATTTT
cdr3_aa: CASSRSLAGQRTDTQYF
clone_size: -
j_call: TRBJ2-3
v_call: TRBV3-1
d_call: TRBD2

cdr3_nt: TGTGCCAGCAGTGAAGTCCAGGGTTCCTACGAGCGGTACTTC
cdr3_aa: CASSEVQGSYERYF
clone_size: -
j_call: TRBJ2-7
v_call: TRBV6-1
d_call: -

cdr3_nt: TGCGCCAGCAGCCCTGGACTAGCGGCAGGCAATGAGCAGTTCTTC
cdr3_aa: CASSPGLAAGNEQFF
clone_size: many
j_call: TRBJ2-1
v_call: TRBV5-1
d_call: TRBD2

cdr3_nt: TGCAGTGCTAGAGTGGTTGGCCACAATGAGCAGTTCTTC
cdr3_aa: CSARVVGHNEQFF
clone_size: -
j_call: TRBJ2-1
v_call: TRBV20-1
d_call: -

cdr3_nt: TGCAGTGCTAGAGGCTTCGGGGGACCGGGGAATGAGCGGTACTTC
cdr3_aa: CSARGFGGPGNERYF
clone_size: -
j_call: TRBJ2-1
v_call: TRBV20-1
d_call: -

cdr3_nt: TGTGCCAGCAGCTTAGTGGCTGGGGAGCTGTACGAGCAGTACTTC
cdr3_aa: CASSLVAGELYEQYF
clone_size: -
j_call: TRBJ2-7
v_call: TRBV7-2
d_call: -

cdr3_nt: TGTGCCACCGGGAACAATGAGCAGTTCTTC
cdr3_aa: CATGNNEQFF
clone_size: few
j_call: TRBJ2-1
v_call: TRBV15
d_call: -

cdr3_nt: TGTGCCAGCAGCTTAAAACCGGGACACATGAACACTGAAGCTTTCTTT
cdr3_aa: CASSLKPGHMNTEAFF
clone_size: -
j_call: TRBJ1-1
v_call: TRBV5-6
d_call: -

cdr3_nt: TGTGCCAGCGGGCAACAGTCAGCAGCAGCCCATGAAAAACTGTTTTTT
cdr3_aa: CASGQQSAAAHEKLFF
clone_size: -
j_call: TRBJ1-4
v_call: TRBV28
d_call: -

cdr3_nt: TGCAGTGCCCTAGACAGCCAATACAATGAGCAGTTCTTC
cdr3_aa: CSALDSQYNEQFF
clone_size: few
j_call: TRBJ2-1
v_call: TRBV20-1
d_call: -

cdr3_nt: TGTGCCAGCAGTGACCTCGGGCTAGCGGAATCCTACAATGAGCAGTTCTTC
cdr3_aa: CASSDLGLAESYNEQFF
clone_size: few
j_call: TRBJ2-1
v_call: TRBV25-1
d_call: TRBD2

cdr3_nt: TGTGCCAGCAGTACTCAGGGGGAGAACACTGAAGCTTTCTTT
cdr3_aa: CASSTQGENTEAFF
clone_size: -
j_call: TRBJ1-1
v_call: TRBV5-5
d_call: TRBD1

cdr3_nt: TGTGCCACCAGCGCCGACAGGGGGAACACTGAAGCTTTCTTT
cdr3_aa: CATSADRGNTEAFF
clone_size: -
j_call: TRBJ1-1
v_call: TRBV15
d_call: TRBD1

cdr3_nt: TGTGCCATCTCTCGGGGTGCGTCCTACAATGAGCAGTTCTTC
cdr3_aa: CAISRGASYNEQFF
clone_size: few
j_call: TRBJ2-1
v_call: TRBV10-3
d_call: -

cdr3_nt: TGCAGCGTTGAAAGTTGGCGGGAGGGCACAGATACGCAGTATTTT
cdr3_aa: CSVESWREGTDTQYF
clone_size: many
j_call: TRBJ2-3
v_call: TRBV29-1
d_call: TRBD2

cdr3_nt: TGTGCCAGCAGCGCAGGACAGGTCCGCTATGGCTACACCTTC
cdr3_aa: CASSAGQVRYGYTF
clone_size: -
j_call: TRBJ1-2
v_call: TRBV9
d_call: TRBD1

cdr3_nt: TGTGCCTGGAGCACAGGGGGACTGAACTATGGCTACACCTTC
cdr3_aa: CAWSTGGLNYGYTF
clone_size: -
j_call: TRBJ1-2
v_call: TRBV30
d_call: TRBD1

cdr3_nt: TGTGCCAGCAGCGTAGACGGTCTCTCTGGAAACACCATATATTTT
cdr3_aa: CASSVDGLSGNTIYF
clone_size: -
j_call: TRBJ1-3
v_call: TRBV9
d_call: -

cdr3_nt: TGCGCCAGCAGCCTACGGGACAGCTTAATCGGAGGCACTGAAGCTTTCTTT
cdr3_aa: CASSLRDSLIGGTEAFF
clone_size: few
j_call: TRBJ1-1
v_call: TRBV5-1
d_call: TRBD1

cdr3_nt: TGTGCCATCAGTGAGTGGGGTATGCAGTACTTC
cdr3_aa: CAISEWGMQYF
clone_size: -
j_call: TRBJ2-5
v_call: TRBV10-3
d_call: -

cdr3_nt: TGTGCCAGCAGTTTAGCCTCGACAGGGCCCGCCACCTTC
cdr3_aa: CASSLASTGPATF
clone_size: few
j_call: TRBJ1-2
v_call: TRBV12-3/TRBV12-4
d_call: TRBD1

cdr3_nt: TGCAGCGCCGGGGATGCTGGGACCCAGTACTTC
cdr3_aa: CSAGDAGTQYF
clone_size: few
j_call: TRBJ2-5
v_call: TRBV29-1
d_call: -

cdr3_nt: TGTGCCAGCAGTTCCCAGGGGGCACGCACTGAAGCTTTCTTT
cdr3_aa: CASSSQGARTEAFF
clone_size: few
j_call: TRBJ1-1
v_call: TRBV11-2
d_call: TRBD1

cdr3_nt: TGCAGTGCTAGGCCTAGCGGGAGGGCCCGAATCTACGAGCAGTACTTC
cdr3_aa: CSARPSGRARIYEQYF
clone_size: few
j_call: TRBJ2-7
v_call: TRBV20-1
d_call: TRBD2

cdr3_nt: TGCGCCAGCAGCGATGACAGATTCTCTGGAAACACCATATATTTT
cdr3_aa: CASSDDRFSGNTIYF
clone_size: -
j_call: TRBJ1-3
v_call: TRBV5-1
d_call: -

cdr3_nt: TGTGCCAGCAGCCTGTCAGCGAGGGGACAAGGTGGGGCCAACGTCCTGACTTTC
cdr3_aa: CASSLSARGQGGANVLTF
clone_size: -
j_call: TRBJ2-6
v_call: TRBV5-5
d_call: -

cdr3_nt: TGCAGTGGCGGTATGGGGGGCTCCTACGAGCAGTACTTC
cdr3_aa: CSGGMGGSYEQYF
clone_size: once
j_call: TRBJ2-7
v_call: TRBV20-1
d_call: -

cdr3_nt: TGTGCCAGCAGCATGGGACTAGCGGGAGCGTGGGAGTTCTTC
cdr3_aa: CASSMGLAGAWEFF
clone_size: few
j_call: TRBJ2-1
v_call: TRBV11-2
d_call: TRBD2

cdr3_nt: TGTGCCAGCAGTGACGGCAGGGTCTACGAGCAGTACTTC
cdr3_aa: CASSDGRVYEQYF
clone_size: -
j_call: TRBJ2-7
v_call: TRBV2
d_call: -

cdr3_nt: TGTGCCAGCAGCCAACCTTACGGACAGGGGGCGCGGGAGACCCAGTACTTC
cdr3_aa: CASSQPYGQGARETQYF
clone_size: -
j_call: TRBJ2-5
v_call: TRBV4-2
d_call: TRBD1

cdr3_nt: TGTGCCAGCTCACCGAATTTACGAGAGACCCAGTACTTC
cdr3_aa: CASSPNLRETQYF
clone_size: -
j_call: TRBJ2-5
v_call: TRBV18
d_call: -

cdr3_nt: TGCAGCGTACAACACACTGAAGCTTTCTTT
cdr3_aa: CSVQHTEAFF
clone_size: -
j_call: TRBJ1-1
v_call: TRBV29-1
d_call: -

cdr3_nt: TGTGCCAGCACCCGGGGGGGGTGGAGTTCACCCCTCCACTTT
cdr3_aa: CASTRGGWSSPLHF
clone_size: -
j_call: TRBJ1-6
v_call: TRBV28
d_call: -

cdr3_nt: TGTGCCAGCAGTACCAATGGGGGGGCAAATCAGCCCCAGCATTTT
cdr3_aa: CASSTNGGANQPQHF
clone_size: few
j_call: TRBJ1-5
v_call: TRBV12-3/TRBV12-4
d_call: -

cdr3_nt: TGTGCCGCCCGTCCCGGGACTAGCGGGGGGGCTGAGCAGTTCTTC
cdr3_aa: CAARPGTSGGAEQFF
clone_size: -
j_call: TRBJ2-1
v_call: TRBV19
d_call: TRBD2

cdr3_nt: TGTGCCAGCAGTTTAGAGACAACTAGCGGGAGGTTCGGGGGGGAGCTGTTTTTT
cdr3_aa: CASSLETTSGRFGGELFF
clone_size: -
j_call: TRBJ2-2
v_call: TRBV27
d_call: TRBD2

cdr3_nt: TGTGCCAGCAGCACCTGGGACTGTGGTGGCAATCAGCCCCAGCATTTT
cdr3_aa: CASSTWDCGGNQPQHF
clone_size: -
j_call: TRBJ1-5
v_call: TRBV5-6
d_call: -

cdr3_nt: TGTGCCAGCAGCTCCCGGGACAGGCAGGGTTTGAGCTCCTACAATGAGCAGTTCTTC
cdr3_aa: CASSSRDRQGLSSYNEQFF
clone_size: -
j_call: TRBJ2-1
v_call: TRBV7-2
d_call: TRBD1

cdr3_nt: TGTGCCAGCAGTTTACAGGGGTGGAGTACTGGGGCCAACGTCCTGACTTTC
cdr3_aa: CASSLQGWSTGANVLTF
clone_size: -
j_call: TRBJ2-6
v_call: TRBV27
d_call: -

cdr3_nt: TGCAGTGCTAGAGATGCAGGGCACGAAAAACTGTTTTTT
cdr3_aa: CSARDAGHEKLFF
clone_size: -
j_call: TRBJ1-4
v_call: TRBV20-1
d_call: -

cdr3_nt: TGCAGCGTTGAACACAGACTGAACACTGAAGCTTTCTTT
cdr3_aa: CSVEHRLNTEAFF
clone_size: few
j_call: TRBJ1-1
v_call: TRBV29-1
d_call: -